The 29 T cell receptor beta chains listed next were all sequenced from one sample in a study of yellow fever vaccine responses in identical twins. MiXCR was run by TCRdb on the RT-PCR reads, yielding one entry per CDR3 protein. In the table there are 1,000 to 1,400 distinct CDR3 sequences, roughly 72% of which are singletons. The sequences come from T cells from blood (PBMCs), unsorted or a sorted subset (not recorded which), collected before or after yellow fever vaccination (not recorded which). These receptors were taken from a female donor who received the yellow fever vaccine.

This clonotype is categorized as large. This chain connects TRBV6-1 to TRBJ1-2, with TRBD1 identical over 7 bases. J gave up 2 bases and V 5 bases, and 11 bases lay outside the gene matches. The CDR3 loop spans 16 amino acids. Germline loops: CDR1 MNHNS, CDR2 SASEGT. In nucleotides, the CDR3 is TGTGCCAGCAGTCTCGCTACAGGGGTGGGGAACTATGGCTACACCTTC. Translated: CASSLATGVGNYGYTF.

The V gene is TRBV4-1, the J gene TRBJ2-1, with D possibly TRBD2 on 6 matching bases. Germline CDR1 is MGHRA and CDR2 is YSYEKL. V lost 1 base and J lost 10, with 14 bases in between. The CDR3 length is 14 residues. The CDR3 spells CASSQGTSRGEQFF. CDR3 DNA: TGCGCCAGCAGCCAAGGGACTTCCCGGGGGGAGCAGTTCTTC.

The rearrangement links TRBV11-1 to TRBJ2-5, with TRBD2 matching 7 bases. CDR1 and CDR2 (germline): SGHAT, FQDESV (reference sequence). The CDR3 is made up of 14 amino acids. V gave up 7 bases and J gave up 1 base; unmatched junction bases: 6. CDR3 in DNA: TGTGCCAGCACCCGCGGCGGGGGCCAAGAGACCCAGTACTTC. It encodes CASTRGGGQETQYF.

The chain employs TRBV2 and TRBJ2-1; D gene unclear. The CDR3 covers 11 residues. V shed 5 bases and J shed 6 bases, with 5 bases lying between them. Germline V gene sequence: CDR1 SNHLY, CDR2 FYNNEI. CDR3 in DNA: TGTGCCAGCAGTCCCTTCAATGAGCAGTTCTTC. Amino acid sequence: CASSPFNEQFF. The variable domain in full, with the rest retrieved from reference TRBV2 and TRBJ2-1, is EPEVTQTPSHQVTQMGQEVILRCVPISNHLYFYWYRQILGQKVEFLVSFYNNEISEKSEIFDDQFSVERPDGSNFTLKIRSTKLEDSAMYFCASSPFNEQFFGPGTRLTVL.

This sequence joins TRBV11-1 and TRBJ2-3; 12 bases map to TRBD2. Germline CDR1 is SGHAT and CDR2 is FQDESV (reference sequence). V lost 5 bases to trimming and J lost 2 bases; unmatched junction nucleotides: 8. The CDR3 loop spans 17 amino acids. As DNA, the CDR3 is TGTGCCAGCAGCACCGGACTAGCGGGGATTCCCACAGATACGCAGTATTTT. Its protein is CASSTGLAGIPTDTQYF. Variable domain in full (rest from reference TRBV11-1 and TRBJ2-3): EAEVAQSPRYKITEKSQAVAFWCDPISGHATLYWYRQILGQGPELLVQFQDESVVDDSQLPKDRFSAERLKGVDSTLKIQPAELGDSAMYLCASSTGLAGIPTDTQYFGPGTRLTVL.

The sample holds one count of this clonotype. CDR3 in DNA: TGTGCCAGCAGTCTCCGGACAGATCCTTGGGATGAGCAGTTCTTC. Its protein is CASSLRTDPWDEQFF. The chain is built from TRBV12-3 or TRBV12-4 and TRBJ2-1, with D perhaps TRBD1 (6 bases). The germline V and J ends were trimmed by 5 bases and 8 bases, with 19 bases remaining between them. The CDR3 totals 15 residues.

The CDR3 protein is CASSSRAANRAFF. CDR3 DNA sequence: TGTGCCAGCAGCTCCAGAGCGGCCAACCGAGCTTTCTTT. The rearrangement joins TRBV12-1 to TRBJ1-1. TRBV12-1 has pseudogene status. The CDR3 length is 13 residues.

The genes are TRBV5-6 and TRBJ2-7; 8 bases map to TRBD2. Trimming cost V 4 bases and J 0 bases; bases outside gene matches: 3. Per germline, CDR1 SGHDT and CDR2 YYEEEE. CDR3 size: 14 residues. The CDR3 reads CASSISGTSYEQYF. The CDR3 DNA is TGTGCCAGCAGCATTAGCGGGACCTCCTACGAGCAGTACTTC.

Comments on this clonotype: At one boundary the junction diverges from the germline segment, which might be a read error. The chain uses TRBV7-7 and TRBJ2-6; no firm D call. This CDR3 is built from 15 residues. Germline V gene sequence: CDR1 SSHAT, CDR2 FNYEAQ (reference sequence). The DNA for the CDR3 is TGTGCTAGCAGCCCAGTGTTCTCTGGGGCCAACGTCCTGACTTTC. Encoded protein: CASSPVFSGANVLTF. Drawing the rest from reference TRBV7-7 and TRBJ2-6, the complete variable domain is GAGVSQSPRYKVTKRGQDVTLRCDPISSHATLYWYQQALGQGPEFLTYFNYEAQPDKSGLPSDRFSAERPEGSISTLTIQRTEQRDSAMYRCASSPVFSGANVLTFGAGSRLTVL.

The chain combines TRBV10-3 with TRBJ1-1; D gene ambiguous. Trimming left V 7 bases short and J 1 base short, with 16 bases between. The CDR3 length is 15 residues. Per the germline V gene, CDR1 is ENHRY and CDR2 is SYGVKD. CDR3 coding DNA: TGTGCCATCAAATCGGCCGAGGATTGGAACACTGAAGCTTTCTTT. Amino acid sequence: CAIKSAEDWNTEAFF.

The genes are TRBV6-1 and TRBJ2-6; 7 positions match TRBD1. Germline assignment: CDR1 MNHNS and CDR2 SASEGT. The V segment lost 6 bases and the J segment 2 bases; nucleotides outside the gene matches: 4. CDR3 length equals 15 residues. The CDR3 DNA reads TGTGCCAGCAGCGAGACAGGGACTGGGGCCAACGTCCTGACTTTC. Amino acid sequence: CASSETGTGANVLTF.

J is TRBJ2-1 and V is TRBV5-4; D is ambiguous. Trimming took 0 bases from V and 0 from J, leaving 4 bases between them. In germline, CDR1 is SGHNT, CDR2 YYREEE (reference sequence). The CDR3 is 14 amino acids. The CDR3 region is CASSLGFSYNEQFF. Here the CDR3 DNA reads TGTGCCAGCAGCTTGGGGTTCTCCTACAATGAGCAGTTCTTC.

The chain uses TRBV5-1 and TRBJ2-1; D unclear. Trimming stripped 0 bases from V and 0 bases from J, with 7 bases between. The CDR3 is 15 amino acids. The V gene's germline CDR1 is SGHRS and CDR2 YFSETQ. Here the CDR3 reads CASSLGGTSYNEQFF. CDR3 sequence (DNA): TGCGCCAGCAGCTTGGGCGGTACCTCCTACAATGAGCAGTTCTTC.

This clonotype was seen a few times. The chain is built from TRBV30 and TRBJ2-1, with no clear D. Germline V lookup: CDR1 GTSNPN, CDR2 SVGIG (reference sequence). Trimming removed 1 base at V and 0 bases at J, with 10 bases between. The length of the CDR3 is 15 residues. The CDR3 reads CAWSGAAPSYNEQFF. In DNA, the CDR3 is TGTGCCTGGAGTGGGGCAGCCCCCTCCTACAATGAGCAGTTCTTC.

The chain joins TRBV12-3 or TRBV12-4 to TRBJ1-1; possible D gene TRBD1, 5 bases. The CDR3 is 14 amino acids. V dropped 6 bases and J dropped 1 base, with 12 bases sitting between them. DNA for the CDR3: TGTGCCAGCAGGGCGGACATGTGGAACACTGAAGCTTTCTTT. It specifies CASRADMWNTEAFF.

This clonotype was seen a single time. The V call is TRBV11-3, the J call TRBJ1-2; TRBD1 aligns across 9 bases. Trimming took 3 bases from V and 8 from J; bases not matched to a gene: 7. Germline values: CDR1 SGHNT, CDR2 YENEEA. CDR3 length: 14 residues. The CDR3 DNA follows: TGTGCCAGCAGCTTTGGGGGACAGGGCAAGGGCTACACCTTC. Translation gives CASSFGGQGKGYTF.

This clonotype was seen only a few times. The chain is built from TRBV10-3 and TRBJ1-1; tentative D call: TRBD1 (6 bases). This CDR3 has 14 amino acids. Trimming left V 6 bases short and J 0 bases short, with 11 bases between. Germline CDR1 and CDR2: ENHRY and SYGVKD. The CDR3 nucleotides are TGTGCCATCAGCGGACAGCTCCTGAACACTGAAGCTTTCTTT. This sequence encodes CAISGQLLNTEAFF.

The V call is TRBV11-1, the J call TRBJ2-5, with unresolved D. Trimming pared 8 bases from V and 5 bases from J, leaving 12 bases between. Germline CDR1 and CDR2: SGHAT and FQDESV (reference sequence). The CDR3 totals 12 residues. In nucleotides, the CDR3 is TGTGCCAGCTCTCAGTTGTATGAGACCCAGTACTTC. Translation gives CASSQLYETQYF.

The rearrangement joins TRBV11-3 to TRBJ2-1, with 8 bases lining up with TRBD1. The germline gives CDR1 SGHNT, CDR2 YENEEA. The CDR3 totals 16 residues. The V gene end was trimmed by 1 base and the J gene end by 6 bases; junction bases not matched to a gene: 8. CDR3 sequence (DNA): TGTGCCAGCAGCTTAGCTCGCCCGGGACAGGCCAATGAGCAGTTCTTC. As protein: CASSLARPGQANEQFF.

The rearrangement links TRBV13 to TRBJ1-2, with 8 bases aligning to TRBD1. The junction had 2 bases not matched to a gene; V was cut back by 5 bases and J by 3 bases. Germline V gene lookup returns CDR1 PRHDT and CDR2 FYEKMQ (reference sequence). This CDR3 is 13 amino acids long. For the CDR3, the DNA is TGTGCCAGCAGCCCGACAGGGGACTATGGCTACACCTTC. Encoded protein: CASSPTGDYGYTF.

This clonotype has more than one count but fewer than ten. The V gene is TRBV23-1, the J gene TRBJ2-2, with D unclear. TRBV23-1 is placed among ORFs of uncertain function. The CDR3 runs to 13 residues. Trimming removed 0 bases at V and 5 bases at J, with 4 bases between. The CDR3: CASSQSRTGELFF. The CDR3 nucleotides read TGCGCCAGCAGTCAATCGCGAACCGGGGAGCTGTTTTTT.

CDR3 sequence: CATSRGYNEQFF. DNA of the CDR3: TGTGCCACCAGCAGAGGGTACAATGAGCAGTTCTTC. V gene TRBV15 combines with J gene TRBJ2-1; D not resolved. Germline CDR1 and CDR2: LNHNV and YYDKDF (reference sequence). The CDR3 extends over 12 amino acids. Deletions cut 1 base from V and 4 bases from J, with 2 bases between.

The chain couples TRBV10-3 to TRBJ1-5; D is undetermined. V was shortened by 4 bases and J by 1 base, with 11 bases between the two germline ends. CDR1 ENHRY and CDR2 SYGVKD come from the germline V gene. The CDR3 has 15 amino acids. The CDR3 sequence is CAISVEGGSNQPQHF. The CDR3 bases are TGTGCCATCAGTGTGGAGGGCGGGAGCAATCAGCCCCAGCATTTT.

The chain joins TRBV4-3 to TRBJ2-5; no reliable D call. With 1 base removed from V and 1 base from J, the gap between germline ends came to 10 bases. Germline-derived CDR1 and CDR2 are LGHNA and YSLEER. This CDR3 spans 15 amino acids. As DNA, the CDR3 is TGCGCCAGCAGCCAAGGGGATCCCTCCCAAGAGACCCAGTACTTC. It specifies CASSQGDPSQETQYF.

In the case of this clonotype: At one end the junction does not follow the germline gene, possibly because of a read error. The gene calls are TRBV5-1 and TRBJ2-7; 8 positions match TRBD2. The CDR3 extends over 15 amino acids. The germline CDR1 and CDR2 sequences are SGHRS and YFSETQ. The CDR3 sequence is CASSLREGPSNEQYF. CDR3 nucleotides: TGCGCCAGCAGCTTACGGGAGGGCCCCTCCAACGAGCAGTACTTC.

The chain links TRBV7-9 to TRBJ2-4; 10 bases line up with TRBD2. Unmatched junction bases numbered 9, after V lost 5 bases and J lost 8 bases. The CDR3 has 15 residues. Germline CDR1 is SEHNR and CDR2 is FQNEAQ (reference sequence). The CDR3 here is CASSRPSGSFHIQYF. The CDR3 DNA reads TGTGCCAGCAGCCGTCCTAGCGGGAGTTTTCACATTCAGTACTTC. Based on the CDR3 plus reference TRBV7-9 and TRBJ2-4, the full variable domain is DTGVSQNPRHKITKRGQNVTFRCDPISEHNRLYWYRQTLGQGPEFLTYFQNEAQLEKSRLLSDRFSAERPKGSFSTLEIQRTEQGDSAMYLCASSRPSGSFHIQYFGAGTRLSVL.

DNA for the CDR3: TGTGCCAGCAGCTTAGGGGGGGGAGCTTCTTGGAATGAGCAGTTCTTC. Amino acids: CASSLGGGASWNEQFF. The chain carries TRBV11-3 and TRBJ2-1, with 7 bases lining up with TRBD2. In germline, CDR1 is SGHNT, CDR2 YENEEA. V lost 1 base and J lost 7; bases outside the gene matches: 10. This CDR3 comprises 16 residues.

The genes are TRBV11-1 and TRBJ2-7, with 11 bases identical to TRBD2. J gave up 5 bases and V 1 base, and 10 bases lay outside the gene matches. The germline V gene has CDR1 SGHAT and CDR2 FQDESV (reference sequence). CDR3 length equals 17 residues. CDR3: CASSLGLRLAGPNEQYF. DNA for the CDR3: TGTGCCAGCAGCTTAGGGCTGCGACTAGCGGGACCAAACGAGCAGTACTTC.

The chain has TRBV5-1 and TRBJ2-1; 8 bases line up with TRBD1. This CDR3 has 14 amino acids. In germline, CDR1 is SGHRS, CDR2 YFSETQ. After removal of 2 bases from V and 10 bases from J, the junction contained 8 bases not matched to a gene. The CDR3 nucleotides are TGCGCCAGCAGCTTCGGGACAGGAGCTTTGGAGCAGTTCTTC. Amino acids: CASSFGTGALEQFF.